Listed below are T cell receptor beta chains from one sample, sequenced in a study of cytomegalovirus exposure and HLA in healthy donors. The repertoire was sequenced with immunoSEQ multiplex PCR; TCRdb's copy has only in-frame clones and lacks some. The sample carries under 200,000 clones, approximately 79% recorded once. What was sequenced was PBMCs. Receptor source: a woman between 40 and 55 years old in good health and CMV-seronegative. CDR3s include the opening cysteine and the closing phenylalanine or tryptophan. Fields, in order: J gene, V gene, clone size, D gene, CDR3 protein, CDR3 DNA. The D gene is left open where the match is weak. The listing skips clone size in some rows; elsewhere it reads once, few, many or a size class.

>TRBJ1-4|TRBV6-6|NA|NA
CASSYGQHNEKLFF
TGTGCCAGCAGTTATGGGCAGCATAATGAAAAACTGTTTTTT
>TRBJ2-1|TRBV7-6|NA|TRBD2
CASSLEASGGLDNEQFF
TGTGCCAGCAGCTTAGAAGCTAGCGGGGGGCTAGACAATGAGCAGTTCTTC
>TRBJ1-1|TRBV28|NA|NA
CASSLTGTEAFF
TGTGCCAGCAGTCTAACAGGGACTGAAGCTTTCTTT
>TRBJ1-5|TRBV10-3|NA|TRBD1
CAISEGGQGINQPQHF
TGTGCCATCAGTGAGGGGGGACAGGGGATTAATCAGCCCCAGCATTTT
>TRBJ1-2|TRBV5-1|NA|TRBD1
CASSLARGTVPGGYTF
TGCGCCAGCAGCTTGGCCAGGGGGACAGTCCCAGGGGGCTACACCTTC
>TRBJ2-5|TRBV19|NA|NA
CASSIIAGEETQYF
TGTGCCAGTAGTATCATCGCAGGGGAGGAGACCCAGTACTTC
>TRBJ2-3|TRBV9|NA|NA
CASSVGGGLATDTQYF
TGTGCCAGCAGCGTAGGTGGGGGCCTTGCCACAGATACGCAGTATTTT
>TRBJ2-6|TRBV10-3|NA|TRBD1
CAISADRGDSGANVLTF
TGTGCCATCAGTGCCGACAGGGGGGACTCTGGGGCCAACGTCCTGACTTTC
>TRBJ2-3|TRBV18|NA|TRBD1
CASSPRTGSTDTQYF
TGTGCCAGCTCACCACGGACAGGCAGCACAGATACGCAGTATTTT
>TRBJ1-1|TRBV29-1|NA|NA
CSVEDMRGILPEAFF
TGCAGCGTTGAAGATATGCGGGGAATTCTGCCTGAAGCTTTCTTT
>TRBJ1-3|TRBV7-2|once|TRBD1
CASSLAGGSGNTIYF
TGTGCCAGCAGCCTTGCAGGGGGCTCTGGAAACACCATATATTTT
>TRBJ2-2|TRBV6-5|NA|NA
CASSYSERANTGELFF
TGTGCCAGCAGTTACTCCGAGAGAGCGAACACCGGGGAGCTGTTTTTT
>TRBJ1-6|TRBV27|few|NA
CASRHRETNSPLHF
TGTGCCAGCAGACACAGGGAGACGAATTCACCCCTCCACTTT
>TRBJ1-4|TRBV6-5|NA|TRBD1
CASKIQGGEKLFF
TGTGCCAGCAAAATACAGGGGGGGGAAAAACTGTTTTTT
>TRBJ2-7|TRBV4-1|once|NA
CASSPLEGTYEQYF
TGCGCCAGCAGCCCGTTGGAGGGGACCTACGAGCAGTACTTC
>TRBJ1-1|TRBV5-1|NA|NA
CASSPPQPGTEAFF
TGCGCCAGCAGCCCCCCACAGCCTGGGACTGAAGCTTTCTTT
>TRBJ2-1|TRBV6-5|NA|TRBD2
CASSYSTSSAYNEQFF
TGTGCCAGCAGTTACTCGACTAGCTCGGCCTACAATGAGCAGTTCTTC
>TRBJ2-7|TRBV19|NA|TRBD2
CASSLLLAGVFYEQYF
TGTGCCAGTAGTTTACTACTAGCGGGGGTCTTCTACGAGCAGTACTTC
>TRBJ2-1|TRBV27|NA|TRBD2
CASSFSLSTSGGGNEQFF
TGTGCCAGCAGTTTTTCCCTTTCAACCAGCGGGGGGGGGAATGAGCAGTTCTTC
>TRBJ2-1|TRBV5-6|NA|TRBD1
CASLGQGVLNEQFF
TGTGCCAGCCTAGGACAGGGTGTATTGAATGAGCAGTTCTTC
>TRBJ2-7|TRBV29-1|NA|TRBD1
CSAGTGISYEQYF
TGCAGCGCCGGGACAGGGATTTCGTACGAGCAGTACTTC
>TRBJ1-3|TRBV5-6|NA|NA
CASSLVDSGNTIYF
TGTGCCAGCAGCTTGGTAGATTCTGGAAACACCATATATTTT
>TRBJ2-7|TRBV27|once|TRBD1
CASSPGQGPYEQYF
TGTGCCAGCAGTCCGGGACAGGGCCCCTACGAGCAGTACTTC
>TRBJ2-3|TRBV6-6|few|TRBD2
CASRTSGGSTDTQYF
TGTGCCAGCAGGACTAGCGGGGGGTCCACAGATACGCAGTATTTT
>TRBJ2-7|TRBV5-4|NA|NA
CASSAPGLTYEQYF
TGTGCCAGCAGCGCCCCGGGACTGACATACGAGCAGTACTTC
>TRBJ1-1|TRBV11-3|NA|TRBD1
CASSLGTGTEAFF
TGTGCCAGCAGCTTGGGGACAGGCACTGAAGCTTTCTTT
>TRBJ1-2|TRBV5-5|NA|TRBD1
CATPGQKNYGYTF
TGTGCCACCCCGGGACAGAAGAACTATGGCTACACCTTC
>TRBJ2-1|TRBV25-1|NA|TRBD1
CASSESKTGGDEQFF
TGTGCCAGCAGTGAATCGAAGACAGGGGGCGATGAGCAGTTCTTC
>TRBJ2-2|TRBV19|NA|TRBD1
CAIEDRGSGELFF
TGTGCCATTGAGGACAGGGGGTCTGGGGAGCTGTTTTTT
>TRBJ1-6|TRBV2|NA|NA
CASRQVLNSPLHF
TGTGCCAGCAGACAGGTGCTAAATTCACCCCTCCACTTT
>TRBJ1-2|TRBV11-3|NA|TRBD1
CASSLSDRGDGYTF
TGTGCCAGCAGCTTAAGCGACAGGGGAGACGGCTACACCTTC
>TRBJ2-7|TRBV13|NA|TRBD2
CASSQGLAGYEQYF
TGTGCCAGCAGCCAGGGACTAGCGGGATACGAGCAGTACTTC
>TRBJ2-3|TRBV2|NA|TRBD2
CASSEVASGRADTQYF
TGTGCCAGCAGTGAAGTGGCTAGCGGGAGGGCGGATACGCAGTATTTT
>TRBJ2-1|TRBV5-1|NA|NA
CASSSGGFSYNEQFF
TGCGCCAGCAGCTCCGGGGGATTCTCCTACAATGAGCAGTTCTTC
>TRBJ1-5|TRBV19|NA|TRBD1
CASSILAGTGEHQPQHF
TGTGCCAGTAGTATACTAGCGGGGACAGGGGAACATCAGCCCCAGCATTTT